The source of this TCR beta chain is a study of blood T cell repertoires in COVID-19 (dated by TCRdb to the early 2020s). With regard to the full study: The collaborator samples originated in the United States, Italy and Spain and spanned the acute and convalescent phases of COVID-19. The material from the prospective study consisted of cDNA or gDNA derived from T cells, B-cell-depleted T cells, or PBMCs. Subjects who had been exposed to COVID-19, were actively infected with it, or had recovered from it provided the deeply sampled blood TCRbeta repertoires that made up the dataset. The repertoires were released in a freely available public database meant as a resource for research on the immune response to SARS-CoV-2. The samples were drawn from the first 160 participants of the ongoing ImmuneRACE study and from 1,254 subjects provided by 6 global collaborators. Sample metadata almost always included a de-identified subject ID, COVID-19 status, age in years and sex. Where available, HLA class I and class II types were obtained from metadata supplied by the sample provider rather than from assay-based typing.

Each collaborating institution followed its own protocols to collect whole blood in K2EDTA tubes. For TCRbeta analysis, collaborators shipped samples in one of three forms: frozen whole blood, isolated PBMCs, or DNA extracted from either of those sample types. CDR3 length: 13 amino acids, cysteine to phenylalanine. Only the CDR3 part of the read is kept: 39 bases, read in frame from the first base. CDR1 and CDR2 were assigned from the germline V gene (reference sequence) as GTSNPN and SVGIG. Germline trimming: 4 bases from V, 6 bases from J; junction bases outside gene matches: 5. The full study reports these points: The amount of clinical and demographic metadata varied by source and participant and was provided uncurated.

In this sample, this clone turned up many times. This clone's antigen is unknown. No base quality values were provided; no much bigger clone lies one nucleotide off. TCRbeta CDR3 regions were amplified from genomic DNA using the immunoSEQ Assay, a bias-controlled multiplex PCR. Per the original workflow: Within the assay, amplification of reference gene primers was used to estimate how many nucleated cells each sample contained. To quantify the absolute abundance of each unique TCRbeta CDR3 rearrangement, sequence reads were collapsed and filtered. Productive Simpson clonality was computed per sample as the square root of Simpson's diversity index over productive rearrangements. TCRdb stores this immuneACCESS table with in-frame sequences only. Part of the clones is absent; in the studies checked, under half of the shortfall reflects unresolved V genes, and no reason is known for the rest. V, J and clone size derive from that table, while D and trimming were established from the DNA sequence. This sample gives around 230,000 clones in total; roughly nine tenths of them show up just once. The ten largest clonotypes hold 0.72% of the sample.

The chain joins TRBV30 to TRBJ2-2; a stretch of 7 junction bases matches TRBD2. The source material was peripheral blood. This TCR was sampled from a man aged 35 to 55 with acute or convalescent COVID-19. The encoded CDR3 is CAWTPGLAGELFF. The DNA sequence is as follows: TGTGCCTGGACTCCCGGACTAGCCGGGGAGCTGTTTTTT.